These 13 T cell receptor beta chains came from one sample sequenced in a study of blood T cell repertoires in COVID-19. Here immunoSEQ multiplex PCR was the method, and the copy in TCRdb shows in-frame clones only, minus some. The sample contains 450,000 or so clones, roughly 89% of which appear only once. The sample consisted of peripheral blood. These receptors all come from a man younger than 35 with COVID-19, enrolled during active disease.

The chain carries TRBV4-1 and TRBJ2-2, with D perhaps matching TRBD2 (6 bases). Germline CDR1 MGHRA, CDR2 YSYEKL. Between the trimmed V and J ends, which lost 0 bases and 4 bases, there was a span of 18 bases. CDR3 length: 18 amino acids. CDR3 loop: CASSQDRVKTRLTGELFF. CDR3 DNA: TGCGCCAGCAGCCAAGATCGGGTCAAGACTAGACTCACCGGGGAGCTGTTTTTT.

Only one count was recorded for this clone. The V call is TRBV7-9, the J call TRBJ1-6; maybe TRBD1 (6 bases). The CDR3 totals 16 residues. Germline V gene lookup returns CDR1 SEHNR and CDR2 FQNEAQ (reference sequence). Trimming left V 3 bases short and J 1 base short, with 10 bases between. Here the CDR3 reads CASSFMGASYNSPLHF. CDR3 coding DNA: TGTGCCAGCAGCTTTATGGGGGCTTCCTATAATTCACCCCTCCACTTT. The whole variable domain, filled in from reference TRBV7-9 and TRBJ1-6, reads DTGVSQNPRHKITKRGQNVTFRCDPISEHNRLYWYRQTLGQGPEFLTYFQNEAQLEKSRLLSDRFSAERPKGSFSTLEIQRTEQGDSAMYLCASSFMGASYNSPLHFGNGTRLTVT.

Comments on this clone: This sample also contains other DNA sequences that code for the same CDR3. This chain connects TRBV5-1 to TRBJ2-3, with TRBD2 as a possible D gene (5 bases). V lost 4 bases to trimming and J lost 6 bases, with 9 bases between them. The germline gives CDR1 SGHRS, CDR2 YFSETQ. The length of the CDR3 is 12 residues. The DNA for the CDR3 is TGCGCCAGCAGCCTGGACTTGGATACGCAGTATTTT. As protein: CASSLDLDTQYF.

The gene calls are TRBV16 and TRBJ1-5; TRBD1 matches 7 bases. The V gene end was trimmed by 4 bases and the J gene end by 2 bases; junction bases not matched to a gene: 5. CDR1 is KGHSY and CDR2 is FQNENV in the germline V gene. The CDR3 totals 15 residues. In nucleotides, the CDR3 is TGTGCCAGCAGCCCCCAGGGGGTCCGCAATCAGCCCCAGCATTTT. It is translated as CASSPQGVRNQPQHF.

The chain combines TRBV24-1 with TRBJ2-3; tentative D call: TRBD2 (6 bases). CDR1 is KGHDR and CDR2 is SFDVKD in the germline V gene. The CDR3 covers 13 residues. The V gene lost 7 bases and the J gene lost 6 bases, with 13 bases spanning the gap. CDR3: CATRSGDWDTQYF. In nucleotides, the CDR3 is TGTGCCACCAGATCCGGGGACTGGGATACGCAGTATTTT.

The chain has TRBV6-5 and TRBJ2-7, with 9 bases aligning to TRBD1. V gave up 6 bases and J gave up 10 bases; unmatched junction bases: 16. Germline values: CDR1 MNHEY, CDR2 SVGAGI. CDR3 length: 15 residues. The chain's CDR3 is CASRVAGGQGSFQYF. The CDR3 coding sequence is TGTGCCAGCAGGGTAGCCGGGGGACAGGGAAGTTTCCAGTACTTC.

The gene calls are TRBV7-9 and TRBJ1-6; 9 positions agree with TRBD1. The CDR3 has 14 amino acids. V trimming: 8 bases; J trimming: 7 bases; junction bases outside the gene matches: 6. Germline assignment: CDR1 SEHNR and CDR2 FQNEAQ (reference sequence). This CDR3 reads CASGDRVGNSPLHF. The CDR3, as DNA: TGTGCCAGCGGGGACAGGGTAGGCAATTCACCCCTCCACTTT.

V usage is TRBV6-5 and J usage is TRBJ1-6, with no clear D. The ends were cut back, 2 bases at V and 11 bases at J, with 16 bases in the middle. The CDR3 runs to 15 residues. Germline V gives CDR1 MNHEY, CDR2 SVGAGI. The CDR3 region is CASSYRSPGMPPLHF. Written as DNA, the CDR3 is TGTGCCAGCAGTTACCGCTCGCCGGGGATGCCACCCCTCCACTTT.

This chain joins TRBV15 and TRBJ1-4; D unresolved. Germline assignment: CDR1 LNHNV and CDR2 YYDKDF (reference sequence). This CDR3 region has 18 residues. V lost 1 base, J lost 7 bases, and 22 bases lay in between. The CDR3 region has the DNA TGTGCCACCAGCAGAGGACCCCCACGGACTACTATAATTGAAAAACTGTTTTTT. It is translated as CATSRGPPRTTIIEKLFF.

The rearrangement links TRBV7-3 to TRBJ2-1; 11 positions match TRBD2. Looked up from germline, CDR1 is SGHTA and CDR2 is FQGTGA. V was clipped by 5 bases and J by 2 bases; unmatched bases: 2. The CDR3 contains 15 residues. The chain's CDR3 is CASSRLAGPYNEQFF. CDR3 sequence (DNA): TGTGCCAGCAGCCGACTAGCGGGACCCTACAATGAGCAGTTCTTC.

V is TRBV5-4 and J is TRBJ2-3, with D uncertain. The CDR3 runs 13 residues. Germline values: CDR1 SGHNT, CDR2 YYREEE (reference sequence). V lost 3 bases, J lost 6 bases, and 11 bases lay in between. The CDR3 region has the DNA TGTGCCAGCAGCTGGGCTTTCGCGGATACGCAGTATTTT. It translates to CASSWAFADTQYF.

This clone was seen once. CDR3 in DNA: TGTGCCAGCAGTGAAGGGAGTCGAGAAAAACTGTTTTTT. It specifies CASSEGSREKLFF. The chain uses TRBV2 and TRBJ1-4; no firm D call. The germline V and J ends were trimmed by 1 base and 8 bases, with 8 bases remaining between them. The CDR3 totals 13 residues. Germline loops: CDR1 SNHLY, CDR2 FYNNEI.

This clone was seen repeatedly, ten times or more. This rearrangement joins TRBV5-4 to TRBJ2-2, with D maybe TRBD2 (5 bases). V dropped 4 bases and J dropped 5 bases, with 15 bases sitting between them. This CDR3 comprises 15 residues. Germline lookup yields CDR1 SGHNT and CDR2 YYREEE (reference sequence). CDR3 nucleotides: TGTGCCAGCAGCAAGGACTTGAGCCCTACCGGGGAGCTGTTTTTT. Its translation: CASSKDLSPTGELFF.